These 20 T cell receptor beta chains were all obtained from the same sample, sequenced in a study of cytomegalovirus exposure and HLA in healthy donors. Here immunoSEQ multiplex PCR was the method, and the copy in TCRdb shows in-frame clones only, minus some. The data contain more than 85,000 clones, more than 75% of them singletons. The sample comprised PBMCs. Receptors were obtained from a woman under 40 in good health and CMV-seropositive.

This clone turned up a few times. The gene calls are TRBV5-1 and TRBJ2-7, with D possibly being TRBD1 (5 bases). Between the trimmed V and J ends, which lost 0 bases and 3 bases, there was a span of 10 bases. This CDR3 has 14 residues. The germline V gene has CDR1 SGHRS and CDR2 YFSETQ. In nucleotides, the CDR3 is TGCGCCAGCAGCTTGGATACAGGCCTCTACGAGCAGTACTTC. Translated, it gives CASSLDTGLYEQYF.

The chain combines TRBV27 with TRBJ2-7, with TRBD1 matching over 8 bases. The germline gives CDR1 MNHEY, CDR2 SMNVEV (reference sequence). V lost 6 bases, J lost 3 bases, and 13 bases stayed unmatched. This CDR3 spans 16 amino acids. In DNA, the CDR3 is TGTGCCAGCAGCCCTAAAACCGGGACAGGACGCTACGAGCAGTACTTC. Encoded protein: CASSPKTGTGRYEQYF.

The chain joins TRBV4-1 to TRBJ2-6; maybe TRBD1 (6 bases). V was cut by 4 bases and J by 0 bases, with 16 bases left in between. In germline, CDR1 is MGHRA, CDR2 YSYEKL. The CDR3 covers 18 residues. The CDR3 region is CASSRLGAKLSGANVLTF. The CDR3 DNA is TGCGCCAGCAGCCGCTTGGGGGCGAAACTCTCTGGGGCCAACGTCCTGACTTTC.

The J gene is TRBJ1-5, the V gene TRBV27; D is perhaps TRBD1 (6 bases). Germline V gives CDR1 MNHEY, CDR2 SMNVEV (reference sequence). Between the trimmed V and J ends, which lost 5 bases and 6 bases, there was a span of 11 bases. CDR3 size: 13 residues. CDR3 nucleotides: TGTGCCAGCAGTCTGACAGGAATTCAGCCCCAGCATTTT. Translated: CASSLTGIQPQHF.

This rearrangement joins TRBV30 to TRBJ2-2; D might be TRBD2 (6 bases). This CDR3 spans 12 amino acids. Per the germline V gene, CDR1 is GTSNPN and CDR2 is SVGIG (reference sequence). V was shortened by 5 bases and J by 6 bases, with 10 bases between the two germline ends. The CDR3 loop reads CAWSSVSGELFF. DNA for the CDR3: TGTGCCTGGTCTAGCGTTTCCGGGGAGCTGTTTTTT.

Concerning this clone itself: Other DNA sequences within the sample encode an identical CDR3. The V call is TRBV27, the J call TRBJ2-7, with 7 bases lining up with TRBD1. The length of the CDR3 is 15 residues. Germline V gene sequence: CDR1 MNHEY, CDR2 SMNVEV (reference sequence). Germline trimming cut 5 bases from V and 0 bases from J; bases unmatched to any gene: 7. The CDR3, as DNA: TGTGCCAGCAGTCCCCTGACAGGGCCCTCCTACGAGCAGTACTTC. Its translation is CASSPLTGPSYEQYF.

J is TRBJ2-7 and V is TRBV23-1; no firm D call. TRBV23-1 is an open reading frame whose function is uncertain. V lost 2 bases to trimming and J lost 6 bases, with 8 bases between them. The CDR3 is 12 amino acids. For the CDR3, the DNA is TGCGCCAGCAGTCAACGTGCGATCGAGCAGTACTTC. Translating it yields CASSQRAIEQYF.

Remarks on this clone: The junction does not match germline at one end; this may be a read error. The chain employs TRBV2 and TRBJ1-2, with 9 bases that match TRBD1. Germline lookup yields CDR1 SNHLY and CDR2 FYNNEI. The CDR3 covers 14 residues. The CDR3 is CASKGQGGNYGYTF. The CDR3, as DNA: TGTGCAAGCAAGGGACAGGGAGGAAACTATGGCTACACCTTC.

The count of this clone is one. This chain joins TRBV28 and TRBJ1-2, with D possibly TRBD1 on 6 matching bases. Germline V gives CDR1 MDHEN, CDR2 SYDVKM. The CDR3 length is 14 residues. The V gene lost 5 bases and the J gene lost 7 bases, with 17 bases spanning the gap. CDR3 sequence: CASSPLDRFAGYTF. For the CDR3, the DNA is TGTGCCAGCAGTCCCCTGGACAGATTTGCTGGCTACACCTTC.

The V call is TRBV4-1, the J call TRBJ2-7; 7 nucleotides line up with TRBD1. V lost 2 bases and J lost 6; bases outside the gene matches: 4. Germline V gene data show CDR1 as MGHRA and CDR2 as YSYEKL. The CDR3 has 13 residues. Here the CDR3 DNA reads TGCGCCAGCAGCCAACGGACAGGCCTCGAGCAGTACTTC. Encoded protein: CASSQRTGLEQYF.

The chain couples TRBV15 to TRBJ2-3; 7 positions agree with TRBD1. The CDR3 loop spans 15 amino acids. Trimming removed 0 bases from V and 4 bases from J; junction bases left unmatched: 4. The germline V gene has CDR1 LNHNV and CDR2 YYDKDF (reference sequence). The CDR3 coding sequence is TGTGCCACCAGCAGAGACCCGACAGGGTCAGATACGCAGTATTTT. It yields the protein CATSRDPTGSDTQYF.

This chain uses TRBV6-1 with TRBJ1-2, with a tentative D call TRBD1 (5 bases). Germline assignment: CDR1 MNHNS and CDR2 SASEGT. The CDR3 is 17 residues long. V lost 0 bases and J lost 4, with 18 bases in between. Here the CDR3 DNA reads TGTGCCAGCAGTGAAGCCCCGTTAGGGGCGATTAGCTATGGCTACACCTTC. Translated: CASSEAPLGAISYGYTF.

The chain has TRBV7-2 and TRBJ2-3; a possible D gene is TRBD1 (6 bases). CDR1 is SGHTA, CDR2 FQGNSA, per germline. V was cut by 5 bases and J by 7 bases, with 16 bases left in between. There are 14 residues in the CDR3. This CDR3 is CASSPDRFINTQYF. The CDR3, as DNA: TGTGCCAGCAGCCCCGACAGGTTTATTAATACGCAGTATTTT. The full variable domain, its missing parts supplied by reference TRBV7-2 and TRBJ2-3, is GAGVSQSPSNKVTEKGKDVELRCDPISGHTALYWYRQSLGQGLEFLIYFQGNSAPDKSGLPSDRFSAERTGGSVSTLTIQRTQQEDSAVYLCASSPDRFINTQYFGPGTRLTVL.

This chain connects TRBV27 to TRBJ2-2; D is undetermined. This CDR3 contains 12 residues. Looked up from germline, CDR1 is MNHEY and CDR2 is SMNVEV (reference sequence). V was cut by 8 bases and J by 5 bases, with 9 bases left in between. CDR3 region: CASRSRTGELFF. For the CDR3, the DNA is TGTGCCAGCCGTTCGAGAACCGGGGAGCTGTTTTTT.

The V gene is TRBV9, the J gene TRBJ2-2; the match to TRBD2 covers 8 bases. With V trimmed by 3 bases and J by 2 bases, 6 bases remained unmatched. CDR1 SGDLS and CDR2 YYNGEE come from the germline V gene. The CDR3 contains 16 residues. The CDR3 nucleotides read TGTGCCAGCAGCGCCAAAAGCGGGGGAAACACCGGGGAGCTGTTTTTT. Residues: CASSAKSGGNTGELFF. The full variable domain, completed using reference TRBV9 and TRBJ2-2, is DSGVTQTPKHLITATGQRVTLRCSPRSGDLSVYWYQQSLDQGLQFLIQYYNGEERAKGNILERFSAQQFPDLHSELNLSSLELGDSALYFCASSAKSGGNTGELFFGEGSRLTVL.

The chain links TRBV18 to TRBJ1-1; TRBD1 aligns across 10 bases. This CDR3 has 16 amino acids. Losses at the gene ends were 3 bases for V and 4 bases for J; bases not matched to a gene: 8. Germline V gene data show CDR1 as KGHSH and CDR2 as LQKENI. The CDR3, as DNA: TGTGCCAGCTCACCGAATAGACAGGGGGCCAGCACTGAAGCTTTCTTT. Protein: CASSPNRQGASTEAFF.

This clone was picked up a small number of times. The CDR3 DNA is TGTGCCAGCAGCTTAGCCCGACAGGGCGGCTACACCTTC. Translation gives CASSLARQGGYTF. This sequence joins TRBV11-2 and TRBJ1-2, with 7 bases matching TRBD1. This CDR3 spans 13 amino acids. The germline gives CDR1 SGHAT, CDR2 FQNNGV. With 1 base clipped from V and 8 bases from J, the junction kept 4 bases outside the gene matches.

DNA for the CDR3: TGTGCCAGCAGCCCAAGGGAGAACACCATATATTTT. Protein: CASSPRENTIYF. V is TRBV7-2 and J is TRBJ1-3; D is undetermined. The CDR3 loop spans 12 amino acids. V lost 5 bases to trimming and J lost 7 bases, with 9 bases between them. The germline gives CDR1 SGHTA, CDR2 FQGNSA.

The gene calls are TRBV7-6 and TRBJ2-3; 13 nucleotides line up with TRBD2. This CDR3 region has 18 residues. Germline V CDR1 and CDR2: SGHVS, FNYEAQ. V was pared by 1 base and J by 2 bases, with 6 bases of the junction left unmatched. The chain's CDR3 is CASSLDGTSGETTDTQYF. CDR3 DNA sequence: TGTGCCAGCAGCTTAGATGGGACTAGCGGGGAAACCACAGATACGCAGTATTTT.

The rearrangement uses TRBV18 and TRBJ1-1; the D is unclear. V was trimmed by 1 base and J by 5 bases, leaving 11 bases between them. The CDR3 spans 14 residues. CDR1 KGHSH and CDR2 LQKENI come from the germline V gene. Here the CDR3 DNA reads TGTGCCAGCTCACCACAGACTGTGGGTACTGAAGCTTTCTTT. Encoded protein: CASSPQTVGTEAFF.